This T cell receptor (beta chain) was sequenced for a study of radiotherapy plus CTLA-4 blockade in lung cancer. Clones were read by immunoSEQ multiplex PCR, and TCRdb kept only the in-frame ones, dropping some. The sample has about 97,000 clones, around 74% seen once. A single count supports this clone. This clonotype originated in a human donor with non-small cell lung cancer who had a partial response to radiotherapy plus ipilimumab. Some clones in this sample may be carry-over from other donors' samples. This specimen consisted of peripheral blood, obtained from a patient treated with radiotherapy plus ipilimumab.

This CDR3 is CASSMTVRGYEQYF. The CDR3 DNA reads TGTGCCAGCAGCATGACCGTACGGGGCTACGAGCAGTACTTC. The chain has TRBV11-3 and TRBJ2-7, with a tentative D call TRBD2 (5 bases). The length of the CDR3 is 14 residues. Trimming left V 5 bases short and J 3 bases short, with 14 bases between. The V gene's germline CDR1 is SGHNT and CDR2 YENEEA.